These 32 T cell receptor beta chains came from one sample sequenced in a study of CD8 T cells in Susac syndrome. RNA was extracted with the RNeasy kit, and a quantity of roughly 0.5 to 1 ug was reverse transcribed using random hexamers. Each CDR3 protein is one row after TCRdb ran MiXCR on the immunoSEQ multiplex PCR reads. This sample has 130,000 to 150,000 distinct CDR3 sequences; nearly 97% occur once, and the top ten carry about 0.08%. The specimen sequenced was CD4+ T cells from PBMCs. Receptor source: a human donor with Susac syndrome.

This clonotype was detected only once. The chain has TRBV9 and TRBJ1-1; possible D gene TRBD1, 5 bases. The CDR3 is made up of 13 amino acids. The V gene's germline CDR1 is SGDLS and CDR2 YYNGEE. Trimming pared 0 bases from V and 5 bases from J, leaving 8 bases between. CDR3 sequence (DNA): TGTGCCAGCAGCGTAGAGGGGCAGACTGAAGCTTTCTTT. Its translation is CASSVEGQTEAFF. Complete variable domain (other parts from reference TRBV9 and TRBJ1-1): DSGVTQTPKHLITATGQRVTLRCSPRSGDLSVYWYQQSLDQGLQFLIQYYNGEERAKGNILERFSAQQFPDLHSELNLSSLELGDSALYFCASSVEGQTEAFFGQGTRLTVV.

The CDR3 spells CASSFLAGAVEQFF. The CDR3 coding sequence is TGTGCCAGCAGTTTCCTAGCGGGAGCGGTTGAGCAGTTCTTC. J is TRBJ2-1 and V is TRBV27, with 10 nucleotides matching TRBD2. This CDR3 contains 14 residues. V shed 3 bases and J 9 bases; nucleotides not matched to a gene: 5. The germline CDR1 and CDR2 sequences are MNHEY and SMNVEV (reference sequence).

The chain recombines TRBV15 with TRBJ2-5; D is unresolved. This CDR3 has 15 amino acids. V was cut by 0 bases and J by 1 base, with 9 bases left in between. CDR1 and CDR2 from the germline V gene are LNHNV and YYDKDF (reference sequence). For the CDR3, the DNA is TGTGCCACCAGCAGAGAAAACAGACTCCAAGAGACCCAGTACTTC. Protein: CATSRENRLQETQYF.

The CDR3 region has the DNA TGCAGCGTTTTAAAGGGACTCCTCCCCGGCTCCTACAATGAGCAGTTCTTC. Translating it yields CSVLKGLLPGSYNEQFF. The V and J genes are TRBV29-1 and TRBJ2-1, with D possibly being TRBD2 (6 bases). Trimming stripped 5 bases from V and 0 bases from J, with 20 bases between. Germline loops: CDR1 SQVTM, CDR2 ANQGSEA. This CDR3 comprises 17 residues.

The gene calls are TRBV7-2 and TRBJ1-1; D call uncertain. The CDR3 loop spans 12 amino acids. Trimming removed 1 base at V and 12 bases at J, with 12 bases between. Per the germline V gene, CDR1 is SGHTA and CDR2 is FQGNSA. CDR3 nucleotide sequence: TGTGCCAGCAGCTTAGATCGCGATTTGCCTTTCTTT. This translates into CASSLDRDLPFF.

The rearrangement joins TRBV2 to TRBJ1-5, with D hard to call. The CDR3 is made up of 12 amino acids. V dropped 3 bases and J dropped 15 bases, with 15 bases sitting between them. Looked up from germline, CDR1 is SNHLY and CDR2 is FYNNEI. The CDR3 bases are TGTGCCAGCAGTGACCGGTGGGCCCCTTTGCATTTT. Translation: CASSDRWAPLHF.

This chain joins TRBV7-2 and TRBJ1-6, with a possible D match to TRBD1 (5 bases). With 6 bases removed from V and 9 bases from J, the gap between germline ends came to 18 bases. The V gene's germline CDR1 is SGHTA and CDR2 FQGNSA. The CDR3 totals 15 residues. The CDR3 is CASSRLQVISSPLHF. Here the CDR3 DNA reads TGTGCCAGCAGTCGACTACAGGTTATCTCTTCACCCCTCCACTTT.

The chain is built from TRBV7-6 and TRBJ2-1; D gene unclear. The CDR3 is made up of 15 amino acids. V was cut by 7 bases and J by 0 bases, with 13 bases left in between. Germline lookup yields CDR1 SGHVS and CDR2 FNYEAQ. The DNA for the CDR3 is TGTGCCAGCACCCCTGACCCTAACTCCTACAATGAGCAGTTCTTC. Its protein is CASTPDPNSYNEQFF.

The V call is TRBV1, the J call TRBJ1-4. TRBV1 is a recognized pseudogene. CDR3 size: 15 residues. CDR3 nucleotides: TGCACCAGCAGCCAAGATTGGATCCGAAGGGAAAAACTGTTTTTT. Translation: CTSSQDWIRREKLFF.

V gene TRBV7-8 combines with J gene TRBJ2-1, with TRBD1 matching 8 bases. CDR3 length: 16 residues. Looked up from germline, CDR1 is SGHVS and CDR2 is FQNEAQ. Trimming cost V 3 bases and J 0 bases; bases outside gene matches: 4. The CDR3 DNA reads TGTGCCAGCAGCTTCGACGACAGGGGCTCCTACAATGAGCAGTTCTTC. This codes for CASSFDDRGSYNEQFF.

The chain has TRBV25-1 and TRBJ2-4; the D gene is possibly TRBD1 (6 bases). The ends were cut back, 3 bases at V and 3 bases at J, with 9 bases in the middle. Per germline, CDR1 MGHDK and CDR2 SYGVNS. This CDR3 has 14 residues. Written as DNA, the CDR3 is TGTGCCAGCAGTGACGGACAGATCAAAAACATTCAGTACTTC. It specifies CASSDGQIKNIQYF.

The chain uses TRBV4-2 and TRBJ2-7; D possibly corresponds to TRBD2 (5 bases). V was trimmed by 1 base and J by 2 bases, leaving 15 bases between them. This CDR3 has 16 amino acids. Germline assignment: CDR1 LGHNA and CDR2 YNFKEQ. The DNA for the CDR3 is TGTGCCAGCAGCCAAGTCGTTACCAGCGGTCCCTACGAGCAGTACTTC. Translating it yields CASSQVVTSGPYEQYF.

V and J are TRBV9 and TRBJ1-1; D call uncertain. V was trimmed by 0 bases and J by 1 base, leaving 4 bases between them. The V gene's germline CDR1 is SGDLS and CDR2 YYNGEE. The CDR3 length is 13 residues. This chain's CDR3 is CASSVDWNTEAFF. The CDR3, as DNA: TGTGCCAGCAGCGTAGATTGGAACACTGAAGCTTTCTTT.

In this sample, this clonotype turned up once. This chain uses TRBV15 with TRBJ1-3; D ambiguous. Germline assignment: CDR1 LNHNV and CDR2 YYDKDF (reference sequence). There are 16 residues in the CDR3. Trimming cost V 0 bases and J 0 bases, with 9 bases left between them. CDR3 in amino acids: CATSRDLGGSGNTIYF. CDR3 in DNA: TGTGCCACCAGCAGAGATCTGGGCGGCTCTGGAAACACCATATATTTT.

V is TRBV9 and J is TRBJ1-2; 10 positions agree with TRBD1. V trimming: 5 bases; J trimming: 4 bases; junction bases outside the gene matches: 2. The length of the CDR3 is 13 residues. The germline gives CDR1 SGDLS, CDR2 YYNGEE. The chain's CDR3 is CASRGQGRYGYTF. The CDR3 nucleotides are TGTGCCAGCAGGGGACAGGGGCGCTATGGCTACACCTTC.

The chain joins TRBV5-4 to TRBJ1-2, with TRBD1 as a possible D gene (5 bases). The V end lost 3 bases, the J end lost 2 bases, and 8 bases lay between the germline ends. This CDR3 is 13 amino acids long. Germline V gives CDR1 SGHNT, CDR2 YYREEE (reference sequence). CDR3 DNA: TGTGCCAGCAGCTGGGGACGGAACTATGGCTACACCTTC. Translating it yields CASSWGRNYGYTF.

The chain is built from TRBV7-2 and TRBJ2-5; TRBD2 matches at 8 bases. Germline V gives CDR1 SGHTA, CDR2 FQGNSA. CDR3 length: 14 residues. The V segment lost 8 bases and the J segment 1 base; nucleotides outside the gene matches: 6. The CDR3 region is CASSGAGGQETQYF. The CDR3 DNA follows: TGTGCCAGCTCCGGGGCGGGGGGCCAAGAGACCCAGTACTTC.

CDR3 residues: CASSQDEAGGTDTQYF. The CDR3 coding sequence is TGTGCCAGCAGCCAAGATGAAGCTGGGGGCACAGATACGCAGTATTTT. This chain joins TRBV3-1 and TRBJ2-3, with no clear D. V lost 0 bases to trimming and J lost 1 base, with 11 bases between them. CDR1 and CDR2 (germline): LGHDT, YNNKEL (reference sequence). The CDR3 consists of 16 residues.

V usage is TRBV2 and J usage is TRBJ2-7, with D perhaps matching TRBD1 or TRBD2 (5 bases each). The germline V gene encodes CDR1 SNHLY and CDR2 FYNNEI. The CDR3 contains 13 residues. Trimming pared 8 bases from V and 3 bases from J, leaving 14 bases between. The CDR3 loop is CASGTGIFYEQYF. The CDR3 DNA reads as TGTGCCAGCGGGACCGGAATCTTCTACGAGCAGTACTTC.

This clonotype came up once. The V and J genes are TRBV20-1 and TRBJ2-7; possibly TRBD2 for D (5 bases). Germline lookup yields CDR1 DFQATT and CDR2 SNEGSKA (reference sequence). Trimming took 0 bases from V and 6 from J, leaving 12 bases between them. This CDR3 has 13 amino acids. The CDR3 bases are TGCAGTGCTAGAGACCTAGCTGGGAGCGAGCAGTACTTC. This encodes CSARDLAGSEQYF.

V and J are TRBV4-1 and TRBJ2-6, with D unclear. CDR3 length equals 14 residues. Trimming left V 2 bases short and J 2 bases short, with 4 bases between. The germline gives CDR1 MGHRA, CDR2 YSYEKL. The CDR3 DNA follows: TGCGCCAGCAGCCAACCGGCTGGGGCCAACGTCCTGACTTTC. Translation gives CASSQPAGANVLTF.

The chain combines TRBV20-1 with TRBJ2-1, with no clear D. Trimming left V 5 bases short and J 4 bases short, with 6 bases between. The CDR3 loop spans 11 amino acids. Germline CDR1 DFQATT, CDR2 SNEGSKA (reference sequence). This CDR3 reads CSAGKYNEQFF. In DNA form, the CDR3 reads TGCAGTGCTGGCAAGTACAATGAGCAGTTCTTC.

This chain's CDR3 is CSVAREGPDTQYF. The DNA of the CDR3 is TGCAGCGTTGCCCGGGAGGGGCCAGATACGCAGTATTTT. The chain joins TRBV29-1 to TRBJ2-3; 8 positions match TRBD2. This CDR3 region has 13 residues. Germline V gene data show CDR1 as SQVTM and CDR2 as ANQGSEA. The V segment lost 4 bases and the J segment 4 bases; nucleotides outside the gene matches: 4.

This chain links TRBV29-1 with TRBJ1-2; the match to TRBD1 covers 7 bases. This CDR3 has 19 amino acids. Per germline, CDR1 SQVTM and CDR2 ANQGSEA. Trimming cost V 0 bases and J 6 bases; bases outside gene matches: 22. Written as DNA, the CDR3 is TGCAGCGTTGAAGATCTTTGGACAGGAGCCTACCCCCACCCCGATGGCTACACCTTC. It encodes CSVEDLWTGAYPHPDGYTF.

This sequence joins TRBV11-2 and TRBJ2-1; no clear D. V was trimmed by 5 bases and J by 0 bases, leaving 8 bases between them. Germline loops: CDR1 SGHAT, CDR2 FQNNGV. The CDR3 runs to 14 residues. CDR3 residues: CASSPLVSYNEQFF. CDR3 nucleotides: TGTGCCAGCAGCCCCCTGGTCTCCTACAATGAGCAGTTCTTC.

The rearrangement links TRBV7-3 to TRBJ2-1; 7 nucleotides align to TRBD2. This CDR3 is 16 amino acids long. The V and J ends lost 4 bases and 10 bases, in that order; junction bases with no gene match: 16. The germline CDR1 and CDR2 sequences are SGHTA and FQGTGA. Here the CDR3 DNA reads TGTGCCAGCAGCTCCTCGGGGCGGCGGGGGTCCGGGGAGCAGTTCTTC. Translating it yields CASSSSGRRGSGEQFF. Full variable domain (rest looked up from reference TRBV7-3 and TRBJ2-1): GAGVSQTPSNKVTEKGKYVELRCDPISGHTALYWYRQSLGQGPEFLIYFQGTGAADDSGLPNDRFFAVRPEGSVSTLKIQRTERGDSAVYLCASSSSGRRGSGEQFFGPGTRLTVL.

This chain connects TRBV27 to TRBJ1-2; a weak D match, TRBD1 (5 bases). CDR3 size: 15 residues. From germline, CDR1 is MNHEY and CDR2 SMNVEV (reference sequence). V was trimmed by 6 bases and J by 5 bases, leaving 19 bases between them. For the CDR3, the DNA is TGTGCCAGCAGGACCTCCGGGACGGCAATTTATGGCTACACCTTC. Residues: CASRTSGTAIYGYTF.

The rearrangement links TRBV2 to TRBJ1-4, with 7 bases identical to TRBD1. The CDR3 consists of 15 residues. Germline V CDR1 and CDR2: SNHLY, FYNNEI. V shed 1 base and J 3 bases; nucleotides not matched to a gene: 2. The CDR3 DNA follows: TGTGCCAGCAGTGAAGGGGGGACAGCTAATGAAAAACTGTTTTTT. Amino acids: CASSEGGTANEKLFF. Full variable domain (remainder filled in from reference TRBV2 and TRBJ1-4): EPEVTQTPSHQVTQMGQEVILRCVPISNHLYFYWYRQILGQKVEFLVSFYNNEISEKSEIFDDQFSVERPDGSNFTLKIRSTKLEDSAMYFCASSEGGTANEKLFFGSGTQLSVL.

This clonotype was observed a single time. This chain connects TRBV18 to TRBJ2-2; 7 positions match TRBD2. The CDR3 totals 15 residues. After removal of 6 bases from V and 3 bases from J, the junction contained 7 bases not matched to a gene. Germline CDR1 KGHSH, CDR2 LQKENI. The CDR3 nucleotides read TGTGCCAGCTCCGGCCAGCGGGACGACACCGGGGAGCTGTTTTTT. It yields the protein CASSGQRDDTGELFF.

As for this clonotype: An end of the junction does not agree with germline; a read error may underlie this. The chain recombines TRBV3-1 with TRBJ2-7; the match to TRBD2 covers 8 bases. This CDR3 is 14 amino acids long. Germline V gives CDR1 LGHDT, CDR2 YNNKEL (reference sequence). The CDR3 loop reads CASRQEGGGHEQYF. The CDR3 DNA reads as TGTGCCAGCCGCCAAGAGGGCGGGGGGCACGAGCAGTACTTC.

The chain combines TRBV12-3 or TRBV12-4 with TRBJ1-1; no definite D call. The CDR3 has 15 residues. With 2 bases removed from V and 3 bases from J, the gap between germline ends came to 13 bases. As DNA, the CDR3 is TGTGCCAGCAGTTTATACGGGCGCGGGGACACTGAAGCTTTCTTT. Translated, it gives CASSLYGRGDTEAFF.

This clonotype was recorded only once. The chain uses TRBV11-2 and TRBJ2-7; TRBD2 agrees at 9 bases. The ends lost 5 bases at V and 6 bases at J; junction bases unmatched: 5. Germline V gene sequence: CDR1 SGHAT, CDR2 FQNNGV. The CDR3 covers 13 residues. The CDR3 region is CASSGSGGGEQYF. CDR3 bases: TGTGCCAGCAGCGGTAGCGGGGGCGGCGAGCAGTACTTC.